One sample yielded the 6 T cell receptor beta chains listed below, sequenced in a study of blood T cells in healthy people across ages. Primers used in a second PCR of roughly 6 to 11 cycles were a sample-barcoded 5' primer and a J-beta primer mix. TCRdb re-derived calls from the 5' RACE reads in MiXCR, one entry per CDR3 protein. The sample holds fewer than 800,000 distinct CDR3 sequences, 49% seen once. The sequenced sample consisted of blood. Source of these receptors: a woman aged 55-69 years in good health.

The rearrangement uses TRBV21-1 and TRBJ1-1; no check of the table's D call, TRBD1, against the DNA was made. TRBV21-1 is an annotated pseudogene. This CDR3 has 15 residues. The CDR3 DNA reads TGTGCCAGCAGCATTCGGACAGCTCCGAACACTGAAGCTTTCTTT. It specifies CASSIRTAPNTEAFF.

The chain recombines TRBV29-1 with TRBJ2-4; 13 bases match TRBD2. The CDR3 spans 18 residues. Germline CDR1 SQVTM, CDR2 ANQGSEA. Losses at the gene ends were 2 bases for V and 2 bases for J; bases not matched to a gene: 9. This CDR3 is CSVELWTSGSSSKNIQYF. The CDR3, as DNA: TGCAGCGTTGAATTGTGGACTAGCGGGAGTTCATCCAAAAACATTCAGTACTTC.

On this clonotype: Sequence at one end of the junction differs from germline and may be a read error. The chain combines TRBV14 with TRBJ2-7, with TRBD2 matching 7 bases. This CDR3 has 16 residues. Germline-derived CDR1 and CDR2 are SGHDN and FVKESK. The CDR3 nucleotides are TGTGCCAGCAGCCAAGTGGGAGGGTACTCCTACAATGAGCGGTACTTC. This codes for CASSQVGGYSYNERYF.

This clonotype has just one count. This sequence joins TRBV13 and TRBJ2-5; 12 nucleotides line up with TRBD1. Trimming at V came to 4 bases and at J to 1 base, leaving 7 bases not matched to a gene. CDR3 length: 17 amino acids. Germline assignment: CDR1 PRHDT and CDR2 FYEKMQ (reference sequence). CDR3 coding DNA: TGTGCCAGCAGCTCGAGGGGACAGGGGGCGCGCCAAGAGACCCAGTACTTC. This codes for CASSSRGQGARQETQYF.

This clonotype was counted a single time. The rearrangement joins TRBV20-1 to TRBJ2-1, with D uncertain. V was trimmed by 0 bases and J by 1 base, leaving 13 bases between them. This CDR3 is built from 16 residues. CDR1 and CDR2 (germline): DFQATT, SNEGSKA (reference sequence). The CDR3 spells CSARDIYSPSYNEQFF. CDR3 bases: TGCAGTGCTAGAGATATCTATTCGCCTTCCTACAATGAGCAGTTCTTC.

The chain recombines TRBV20-1 with TRBJ2-3, with 8 bases aligning to TRBD2. Germline trimming cut 6 bases from V and 0 bases from J; bases unmatched to any gene: 8. This CDR3 region has 15 residues. Per germline, CDR1 DFQATT and CDR2 SNEGSKA (reference sequence). Written as DNA, the CDR3 is TGCAGTGCGCGAGTTAGCGGGACTAGCACAGATACGCAGTATTTT. It is translated as CSARVSGTSTDTQYF.